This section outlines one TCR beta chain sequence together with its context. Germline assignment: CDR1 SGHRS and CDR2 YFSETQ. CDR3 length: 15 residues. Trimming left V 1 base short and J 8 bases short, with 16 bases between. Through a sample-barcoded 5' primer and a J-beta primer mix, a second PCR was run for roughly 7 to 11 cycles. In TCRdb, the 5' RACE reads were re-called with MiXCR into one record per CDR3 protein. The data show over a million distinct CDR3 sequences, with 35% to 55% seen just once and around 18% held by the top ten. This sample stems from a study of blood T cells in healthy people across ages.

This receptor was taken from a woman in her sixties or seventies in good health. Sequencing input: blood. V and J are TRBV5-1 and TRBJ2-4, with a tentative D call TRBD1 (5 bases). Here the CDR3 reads CASSLSGGQGDIQYF. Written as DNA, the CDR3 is TGCGCCAGCAGCTTGTCCGGTGGGCAAGGGGACATTCAGTACTTC.